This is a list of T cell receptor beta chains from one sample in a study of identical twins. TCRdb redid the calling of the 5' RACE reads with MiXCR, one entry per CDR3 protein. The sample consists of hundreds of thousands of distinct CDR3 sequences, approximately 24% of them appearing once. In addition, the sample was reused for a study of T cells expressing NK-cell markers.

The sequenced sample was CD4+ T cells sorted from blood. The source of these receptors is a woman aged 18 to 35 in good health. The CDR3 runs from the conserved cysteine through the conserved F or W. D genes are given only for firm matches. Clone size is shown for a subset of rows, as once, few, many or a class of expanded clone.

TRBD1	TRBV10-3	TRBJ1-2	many	CAISRTGGYGYTF	TGTGCCATCAGTCGGACAGGGGGCTATGGCTACACCTTC
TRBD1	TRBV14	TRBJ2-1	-	CASSQGGQGFHNEQFF	TGTGCCAGCAGCCAAGGGGGACAGGGGTTCCACAATGAGCAGTTCTTC
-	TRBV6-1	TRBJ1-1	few	CASSWTEVNTEAFF	TGTGCCAGCAGCTGGACAGAGGTGAACACTGAAGCTTTCTTT
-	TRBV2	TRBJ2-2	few	CASSQGSGELFF	TGTGCCAGCAGTCAGGGTTCCGGGGAGCTGTTTTTT
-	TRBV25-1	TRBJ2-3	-	CASRPQTGTSTDTQYF	TGTGCCAGCAGACCCCAGACAGGAACTAGCACAGATACGCAGTATTTT
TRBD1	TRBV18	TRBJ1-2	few	CASSRQGLDGYTF	TGTGCCAGCTCAAGACAGGGGTTGGATGGCTACACCTTC
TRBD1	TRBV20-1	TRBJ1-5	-	CSALSGGRNQPQHF	TGCAGTGCGCTTTCAGGGGGCCGCAATCAGCCCCAGCATTTT
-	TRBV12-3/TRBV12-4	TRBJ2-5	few	CASSPHSGATQYF	TGTGCCAGCAGCCCTCATTCGGGTGCGACCCAGTACTTC
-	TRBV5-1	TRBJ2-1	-	CASTGREEGSTSYNEQFF	TGCGCCAGCACCGGACGTGAGGAGGGGAGTACCTCCTACAATGAGCAGTTCTTC
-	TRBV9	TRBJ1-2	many	CASSVSGLGGYTF	TGTGCCAGCAGCGTATCAGGCTTGGGTGGCTACACCTTC
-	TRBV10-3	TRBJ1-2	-	CAISESSPNYGYTF	TGTGCCATCAGTGAGTCATCGCCTAACTATGGCTACACCTTC
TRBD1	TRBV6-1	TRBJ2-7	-	CATFQTGSSYEQYF	TGTGCCACCTTCCAGACAGGGTCATCCTACGAGCAGTACTTC
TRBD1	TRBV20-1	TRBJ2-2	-	CSAENSLGTGGAGELFF	TGCAGTGCTGAGAACAGCCTCGGGACAGGGGGAGCCGGGGAGCTGTTTTTT
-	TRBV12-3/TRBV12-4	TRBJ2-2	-	CASTLDTFTGELFF	TGTGCCAGCACCTTGGACACCTTCACCGGGGAGCTGTTTTTT
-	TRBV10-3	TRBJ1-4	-	CAISEGPNEKLFF	TGTGCCATCAGTGAAGGGCCAAACGAAAAACTGTTTTTT
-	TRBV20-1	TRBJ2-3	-	CSADRGGSLDTQYF	TGCAGTGCTGACCGGGGTGGGAGTCTAGATACGCAGTATTTT
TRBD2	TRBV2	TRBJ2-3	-	CASSALGTRGGTQYF	TGTGCCAGCAGCGCTTTAGGGACTAGAGGGGGTACGCAGTATTTT
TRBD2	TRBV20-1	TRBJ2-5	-	CSALSGRLETQYF	TGCAGTGCTCTTAGCGGGAGATTGGAGACCCAGTACTTC
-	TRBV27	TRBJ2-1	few	CASSPRGGRDYNEQFF	TGTGCCAGCAGTCCCCGGGGAGGCCGAGACTACAATGAGCAGTTCTTC
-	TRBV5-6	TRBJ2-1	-	CASSLLGPRGNEQFF	TGTGCCAGCAGCTTGTTAGGCCCCCGTGGCAATGAGCAGTTCTTC
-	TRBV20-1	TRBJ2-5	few	CSATSGRGLETQYF	TGCAGTGCTACATCAGGGCGGGGCTTAGAGACCCAGTACTTC
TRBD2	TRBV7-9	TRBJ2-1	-	CASSLSRGSGRAGEQFF	TGTGCCAGCAGCCTGTCTCGGGGTAGCGGGAGGGCCGGAGAGCAGTTCTTC
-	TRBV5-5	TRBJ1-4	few	CASSLGGNNEKLFF	TGTGCCAGCAGCTTAGGAGGGAATAATGAAAAACTGTTTTTT
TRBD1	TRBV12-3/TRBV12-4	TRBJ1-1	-	CASSYTGAINTEAFF	TGTGCCAGCAGTTATACAGGGGCTATCAACACTGAAGCTTTCTTT
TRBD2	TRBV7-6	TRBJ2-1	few	CASSKTSGGAYEQFF	TGTGCCAGCAGCAAAACTAGCGGGGGGGCATATGAGCAGTTCTTC